The 7 T cell receptor beta chains reported below all come from one sample, sequenced in a study of neurological immune-mediated disorders. TCRdb ran MiXCR on the 5' RACE reads and lists one entry per CDR3 protein. The profile shows some 37,000 distinct CDR3 sequences, around 14% of them singletons. The sample taken for sequencing was PBMCs. The source is a woman aged 50 to 60 with HTLV-1-associated myelopathy (HAM/TSP).

This clonotype appeared many times. The gene calls are TRBV20-1 and TRBJ2-7; D ambiguous. This CDR3 region has 12 residues. V lost 0 bases to trimming and J lost 3 bases, with 6 bases between them. Looked up from germline, CDR1 is DFQATT and CDR2 is SNEGSKA (reference sequence). The CDR3 region has the DNA TGCAGTGCTAGAGATCTCCACTACGAGCAGTACTTC. Protein: CSARDLHYEQYF.

The chain carries TRBV29-1 and TRBJ2-7, with D possibly TRBD1 on 5 matching bases. The CDR3 loop spans 11 amino acids. Germline values: CDR1 SQVTM, CDR2 ANQGSEA. With 6 bases removed from V and 3 bases from J, the gap between germline ends came to 9 bases. As DNA, the CDR3 is TGCAGCGTGGTAACAGGCTACGAGCAGTACTTC. This sequence encodes CSVVTGYEQYF.

This clonotype was observed many times. The chain employs TRBV4-2 and TRBJ2-2; TRBD2 matches at 9 bases. The length of the CDR3 is 24 residues. Germline CDR1 is LGHNA and CDR2 is YNFKEQ. V trimming: 4 bases; J trimming: 1 base; junction bases outside the gene matches: 28. In nucleotides, the CDR3 is TGTGCCAGCAGCCCCCGTTGGGGGCAGGGGCAAATGCGGGGGGGTAGCTTGAACACCGGGGAGCTGTTTTTT. The encoded protein is CASSPRWGQGQMRGGSLNTGELFF.

The table lists this clonotype with many counts. The chain joins TRBV20-1 to TRBJ1-4; TRBD1 might be the D (6 bases). Trimming took 7 bases from V and 7 from J, leaving 16 bases between them. The CDR3 is 13 residues long. Germline CDR1 DFQATT, CDR2 SNEGSKA (reference sequence). For the CDR3, the DNA is TGCAGTGGCCGAGGGGGGGCCGGTGAAAAACTGTTTTTT. It is translated as CSGRGGAGEKLFF.

This clonotype was observed at least ten times. The chain links TRBV10-3 to TRBJ1-5; D not certain. V lost 4 bases and J 3 bases, leaving 10 bases between the germline ends. The CDR3 consists of 14 residues. Germline lookup yields CDR1 ENHRY and CDR2 SYGVKD. This CDR3 is CAISVGENNQPQHF. The CDR3 DNA reads TGTGCCATCAGTGTTGGGGAAAACAATCAGCCCCAGCATTTT.

This clonotype was counted at least ten times. The chain links TRBV12-3 or TRBV12-4 to TRBJ2-7; the match to TRBD2 covers 8 bases. Trimming removed 5 bases from V and 5 bases from J; junction bases left unmatched: 8. The CDR3 extends over 14 amino acids. The CDR3 sequence is CASSGGGNYDEQYF. The CDR3 region has the DNA TGTGCCAGCAGTGGCGGGGGGAACTATGACGAGCAGTACTTC.

This clonotype was counted at least ten times. The V gene is TRBV7-2, the J gene TRBJ1-1, with D perhaps TRBD1 (5 bases). CDR3 length equals 15 residues. Germline assignment: CDR1 SGHTA and CDR2 FQGNSA. Trimming shortened V by 0 bases and J by 6 bases, and 14 bases separated the two germline ends. The CDR3 DNA follows: TGTGCCAGCAGCTTAGCTCAGGGCGGGGTCGCTGAAGCTTTCTTT. It encodes CASSLAQGGVAEAFF.